This T cell receptor (beta chain) was identified in a study of T cells expressing NK-cell markers (dated by TCRdb to about 2020). In the study overall: Under 10 donors provided sorted CD3+CD56+NKG2C+, CD3+CD56+NKG2C- and CD3+CD56-NKG2C+ T-cell subsets, whose TCR beta-chain repertoires were profiled. The study sequenced eight donors, all healthy volunteers chosen at random: three men and five women. Illumina HiSeq 2000/2500, MiSeq or NextSeq was used to sequence libraries as 2 x 150 bp reads. Among the eight sequenced donors, seven were HCMV-seropositive and one was HCMV-seronegative. Overall study outcomes, separate from this receptor: Those dominant clonotypes were again the most abundant among CD3+CD56-NKG2C+ cells in four donors, at roughly 25-65%. It remained unclear whether the expanded NKG2C-expressing T cell clones were specific for HCMV antigens. For more than 5 donors, the dominant CD3+CD56+NKG2C+ clonotypes were among the top 10 CD8+ clonotypes and accounted for roughly 1.0-8% of CD8+ T cells.

From a lookup of the germline V gene, CDR1 and CDR2 are SNHLY and FYNNEI. The CDR3 covers 12 residues, taking in both the cysteine and the phenylalanine. There is no recorded DNA. This sample was sequenced with an Illumina HiSeq 2000. The TCR beta cDNA libraries were made using 5'RACE template switching, a step that added both a universal primer site and unique molecular identifiers. cDNA synthesis was primed from the TCR beta constant segment and was followed by two successive PCR amplification steps. The authors' analysis ran thus. MIGEC was used to demultiplex reads and group the reads by UMI, and MiTCR was used to assemble and quantify clonotypes. To exclude erroneous sequences, only TCR cDNA sequences supported by at least two reads were retained. The tcR package was used for downstream repertoire analysis, and clonotypes were matched between fractions using CDR3 nucleotide sequence together with V segment. Antigen specificity was annotated against VDJdb with VDJmatch, allowing one amino acid substitution in CDR3. TCRdb reprocessed the reads and provides one entry for every CDR3 protein sequence; no DNA is given. Clone size and V and J calls follow TCRdb, not the original study. The sample's table covers 440,000 or so distinct CDR3 sequences. The ten top clones hold about 7.1% of the sample.

Of note for this clonotype: This clone's antigen is unknown.

To determine HCMV serostatus, a commercial ELISA kit was used to detect HCMV-specific IgG in serum. Peripheral blood mononuclear cells were isolated from blood by Ficoll density gradient centrifugation. The chain couples TRBV2 to TRBJ1-6. This clonotype originated in a woman aged 18 to 75 in good health. The sequenced material came from blood T cells: a sorted CD56 or NKG2C T cell subset, CD4+ or CD8+ T cells, or bulk PBMC T cells (not recorded which). The CDR3 is CASKRSNSPLHF.